What follows are 23 T cell receptor beta chains derived from one specimen sequenced in a study of Graves' ophthalmopathy and Graves' hyperthyroidism. CDR3 regions of TCR beta were amplified from RNA transcripts. RT-PCR with HTBI primers came first, then second-round multiplex PCR. From the multiplex PCR reads, TCRdb called clonotypes with MiXCR, one entry per CDR3 protein. This sample has roughly 1.1 million distinct CDR3 sequences; about 38% occur once, and the top ten carry 11%. Sequencing used peripheral blood or thyroid tissue (not recorded which). Source of these receptors: an adult man with Graves' hyperthyroidism.

V gene TRBV7-3 combines with J gene TRBJ2-7; TRBD2 matches 11 bases. CDR3 length: 13 residues. Trimming at V came to 5 bases and at J to 5 bases, leaving 2 bases not matched to a gene. The germline V gene encodes CDR1 SGHTA and CDR2 FQGTGA. The CDR3 bases are TGTGCCAGCAGCCAACTAGCGGGAGACGAGCAGTACTTC. This gives the protein CASSQLAGDEQYF.

V gene TRBV7-8 combines with J gene TRBJ2-1; 8 nucleotides line up with TRBD2. J was trimmed by 5 bases and V by 2 bases; bases with no gene match: 5. The germline V gene has CDR1 SGHVS and CDR2 FQNEAQ. The CDR3 extends over 15 amino acids. The CDR3: CASSLWHGGDNEQFF. The CDR3 DNA sequence: TGTGCCAGCAGCTTATGGCACGGGGGGGACAATGAGCAGTTCTTC.

There are a few counts of this clonotype. This chain uses TRBV4-3 with TRBJ2-7, with 10 bases fitting TRBD1. Germline CDR1 reads LGHNA; CDR2 reads YSLEER. V shed 3 bases, J shed 5 bases, and the junction held 4 bases outside the gene matches. This CDR3 comprises 14 residues. CDR3 nucleotide sequence: TGCGCCAGCAGCCATGCCGGGACAGGGGACGAGCAGTACTTC. This codes for CASSHAGTGDEQYF.

This clonotype was observed at least ten times. The rearrangement joins TRBV7-6 to TRBJ1-1; D is unresolved. With 5 bases removed from V and 0 bases from J, the gap between germline ends came to 25 bases. The CDR3 totals 19 residues. CDR1 is SGHVS and CDR2 is FNYEAQ in the germline V gene. CDR3 in DNA: TGTGCCAGCAGCCCTAACCTCCCCCGGGAGATGATTATGAACACTGAAGCTTTCTTT. It codes for CASSPNLPREMIMNTEAFF.

This sequence joins TRBV7-9 and TRBJ2-7; a possible D gene is TRBD1 (5 bases). V lost 5 bases and J 6 bases, leaving 20 bases between the germline ends. CDR1 is SEHNR, CDR2 FQNEAQ, per germline (reference sequence). The CDR3 is 15 residues long. CDR3 sequence: CASSTGPNLGAEQYF. In nucleotides, the CDR3 is TGTGCCAGCAGCACCGGGCCGAACCTTGGGGCCGAGCAGTACTTC.

A few counts support this clonotype. This chain joins TRBV5-1 and TRBJ2-2; 16 nucleotides agree with TRBD2. The CDR3 spans 18 residues. Germline V gene data show CDR1 as SGHRS and CDR2 as YFSETQ. Losses at the gene ends were 5 bases for V and 2 bases for J; bases not matched to a gene: 6. CDR3 nucleotides: TGCGCCAGCAGTTCGGGACTAGCGGGGGGGCGCAACACCGGGGAGCTGTTTTTT. Amino acids: CASSSGLAGGRNTGELFF. Filled out from reference TRBV5-1 and TRBJ2-2, the complete variable domain reads KAGVTQTPRYLIKTRGQQVTLSCSPISGHRSVSWYQQTPGQGLQFLFEYFSETQRNKGNFPGRFSGRQFSNSRSEMNVSTLELGDSALYLCASSSGLAGGRNTGELFFGEGSRLTVL.

In its sample, this clonotype was seen many times. The V gene is TRBV19, the J gene TRBJ2-7, with 9 nucleotides matching TRBD2. The CDR3 runs to 14 residues. From germline, CDR1 is LNHDA and CDR2 SQIVND (reference sequence). J was trimmed by 6 bases and V by 7 bases; bases with no gene match: 10. The CDR3 protein is CASKKAGGPTEQYF. The CDR3 DNA reads as TGTGCCAGTAAGAAGGCGGGAGGGCCTACCGAGCAGTACTTC.

The chain employs TRBV30 and TRBJ1-2, with a tentative D call TRBD1 (6 bases). The CDR3 totals 10 residues. The germline V gene has CDR1 GTSNPN and CDR2 SVGIG (reference sequence). The ends were cut back, 5 bases at V and 8 bases at J, with 9 bases in the middle. The CDR3 bases are TGTGCCTGGGCAGGGGAAGGCTACACCTTC. The encoded protein is CAWAGEGYTF.

This clonotype was seen repeatedly, ten times or more. The chain combines TRBV15 with TRBJ2-7, with a weak D call TRBD1 (5 bases). The CDR3 covers 12 residues. Germline values: CDR1 LNHNV, CDR2 YYDKDF (reference sequence). V was clipped by 6 bases and J by 5 bases, with 11 bases between them. The CDR3 reads CATSLLRDEQYF. CDR3 bases: TGTGCCACCAGTCTGCTCAGGGACGAGCAGTACTTC.

V usage is TRBV3-1 and J usage is TRBJ1-1; D is undetermined. The germline V gene encodes CDR1 LGHDT and CDR2 YNNKEL (reference sequence). The V end lost 1 base, the J end lost 5 bases, and 5 bases lay between the germline ends. This CDR3 comprises 12 residues. CDR3 bases: TGTGCCAGCAGCCAAGCACGGACTGAAGCTTTCTTT. It encodes CASSQARTEAFF. The variable domain in full, with the rest retrieved from reference TRBV3-1 and TRBJ1-1, is DTAVSQTPKYLVTQMGNDKSIKCEQNLGHDTMYWYKQDSKKFLKIMFSYNNKELIINETVPNRFSPKSPDKAHLNLHINSLELGDSAVYFCASSQARTEAFFGQGTRLTVV.

This clonotype showed up just a few times. A single base separates this from a much larger clone, so it may be a read error. V and J are TRBV10-3 and TRBJ2-5; D is perhaps TRBD1 (6 bases). Germline CDR1 is ENHRY and CDR2 is SYGVKD. The CDR3 totals 11 residues. CDR3 in amino acids: CAISGPPGHDF. In DNA, the CDR3 is TGTGCCATCAGTGGCCCGCCGGGACACGACTTC.

This sequence joins TRBV29-1 and TRBJ2-5; a possible D gene is TRBD1 (6 bases). The germline gives CDR1 SQVTM, CDR2 ANQGSEA. This CDR3 region has 16 residues. V gave up 1 base and J gave up 0 bases, with 15 bases separating them. Written as DNA, the CDR3 is TGCAGCGTTGAAGGTATAGCAGGGGAATACCAAGAGACCCAGTACTTC. Amino acid sequence: CSVEGIAGEYQETQYF.

This clonotype was counted ten times or more. This rearrangement joins TRBV20-1 to TRBJ2-7; no clear D gene. Germline V CDR1 and CDR2: DFQATT, SNEGSKA (reference sequence). Trimming shortened V by 3 bases and J by 2 bases, and 5 bases separated the two germline ends. CDR3 length: 11 amino acids. The CDR3 DNA is TGCAGTGCTAGTGGTCCCTACGAGCAGTACTTC. Translated: CSASGPYEQYF.

The CDR3 loop is CSAGGQAQTQYF. Written as DNA, the CDR3 is TGCAGCGCCGGCGGGCAGGCCCAGACCCAGTACTTC. This rearrangement joins TRBV29-1 to TRBJ2-5, with D possibly matching TRBD2 (5 bases). This CDR3 has 12 residues. CDR1 SQVTM and CDR2 ANQGSEA come from the germline V gene. V was trimmed by 7 bases and J by 6 bases, leaving 15 bases between them.

V and J are TRBV13 and TRBJ2-5, with TRBD2 matching 10 bases. CDR3 length: 16 amino acids. V shed 0 bases, J shed 5 bases, and the junction held 6 bases outside the gene matches. The germline V gene encodes CDR1 PRHDT and CDR2 FYEKMQ (reference sequence). Written as DNA, the CDR3 is TGTGCCAGCAGCTTAGGAGGGACTAGCGCGGTTGAGACCCAGTACTTC. Translation gives CASSLGGTSAVETQYF.

The chain has TRBV2 and TRBJ2-7; 10 bases align to TRBD2. The CDR3 loop spans 12 amino acids. From germline, CDR1 is SNHLY and CDR2 FYNNEI. Germline trimming cut 4 bases from V and 9 bases from J; bases unmatched to any gene: 3. The CDR3: CASSASGSRQYF. The CDR3 coding sequence is TGTGCCAGCAGTGCTAGCGGGAGTCGGCAGTACTTC. Using reference TRBV2 and TRBJ2-7 for the parts outside the CDR3, the full variable domain is EPEVTQTPSHQVTQMGQEVILRCVPISNHLYFYWYRQILGQKVEFLVSFYNNEISEKSEIFDDQFSVERPDGSNFTLKIRSTKLEDSAMYFCASSASGSRQYFGPGTRLTVT.

For this clonotype: A single base separates this from a much larger clone, so it may be a read error. The V and J genes are TRBV7-2 and TRBJ2-5; perhaps TRBD1 as D (5 bases). Germline V gene data show CDR1 as SGHTA and CDR2 as FQGNSA. The CDR3 length is 13 residues. Trimming stripped 7 bases from V and 7 bases from J, with 16 bases between. As DNA, the CDR3 is TGTGCCAGCACCGCCAGGGTCTTAGGGACCCAGTACTTC. It specifies CASTARVLGTQYF.

At least ten counts were recorded for this clonotype. The chain links TRBV24-1 to TRBJ2-2; 8 bases match TRBD2. Germline CDR1 is KGHDR and CDR2 is SFDVKD. The trim removed 4 bases at V and 5 bases at J, leaving 5 bases unmatched. CDR3 length equals 15 residues. The chain's CDR3 is CATSDGTRGTGELFF. Written as DNA, the CDR3 is TGTGCCACCAGTGACGGGACTAGAGGGACCGGGGAGCTGTTTTTT.

There are a few counts of this clonotype. The chain is built from TRBV28 and TRBJ1-3; D remains ambiguous. V lost 1 base, J lost 8 bases, and 3 bases lay in between. The V gene's germline CDR1 is MDHEN and CDR2 SYDVKM. This CDR3 spans 11 amino acids. As DNA, the CDR3 is TGTGCCAGCAGTTTATACGACACCATATATTTT. Its translation: CASSLYDTIYF. Full variable domain (rest looked up from reference TRBV28 and TRBJ1-3): DVKVTQSSRYLVKRTGEKVFLECVQDMDHENMFWYRQDPGLGLRLIYFSYDVKMKEKGDIPEGYSVSREKKERFSLILESASTNQTSMYLCASSLYDTIYFGEGSWLTVV.

The V call is TRBV2, the J call TRBJ1-1; 8 nucleotides agree with TRBD1. Germline loops: CDR1 SNHLY, CDR2 FYNNEI. The ends lost 6 bases at V and 7 bases at J; junction bases unmatched: 7. The CDR3 spans 13 residues. The CDR3 sequence: CASSKDRVDEAFF. CDR3 sequence (DNA): TGTGCCAGCAGCAAGGACAGGGTCGATGAAGCTTTCTTT.

Points on this clonotype: A much larger clone lies one base from this, so it may be a read error. This chain joins TRBV7-6 and TRBJ2-2; maybe TRBD2 (7 bases). Trimming cost V 5 bases and J 4 bases, with 17 bases left between them. The CDR3 is 16 amino acids. CDR1 SGHVS and CDR2 FNYEAQ come from the germline V gene. The CDR3 nucleotides read TGTGCCAGCAGCAAGGGGGGGGCTACGAGCACCGGGGAGCTGTTTTTT. Translating gives CASSKGGATSTGELFF.

On this clonotype: The CDR3 end shows no conserved phenylalanine or tryptophan, and so a read error is likely. No DNA is shown, since the ends of the CDR3 on it are uncertain; the CDR3 is the one TCRdb lists. This chain uses TRBV12-3 or TRBV12-4 with TRBJ2-6; the table's D call TRBD1 went unverified against the DNA. Inclusive of both ends, the CDR3 amounts to 9 amino acids. CDR3 sequence: CASGQRTNT.

This clonotype was counted ten times or more. The rearrangement joins TRBV4-3 to TRBJ1-6; D not resolved. Germline values: CDR1 LGHNA, CDR2 YSLEER. The length of the CDR3 is 17 residues. V lost 1 base, J lost 0 bases, and 10 bases lay in between. The CDR3 nucleotides read TGCGCCAGCAGCCAAGCTGACGGAAGCTCCTATAATTCACCCCTCCACTTT. Protein product: CASSQADGSSYNSPLHF.